The 13 T cell receptor beta chains presented below share a single source sample, sequenced in a study. TCRdb independently ran MiXCR on the 5' RACE reads; one entry per CDR3 protein. The sample includes over 50,000 distinct CDR3 sequences, around 30% of them seen just once. The sequenced sample was tumor-infiltrating naive CD4+ T cells sorted from the breast tumor. Noted subset: naive CD4+ T cells, CD4+CD45RA+CD25-. Receptors were obtained from a female donor with breast cancer.

This clonotype has ten or more counts. The chain has TRBV29-1 and TRBJ1-1; D is uncertain. The CDR3 is 14 amino acids. Germline assignment: CDR1 SQVTM and CDR2 ANQGSEA. The germline V and J ends were trimmed by 7 bases and 4 bases, with 19 bases remaining between them. The CDR3 sequence is CSGREGYSSTEAFF. CDR3 nucleotides: TGCAGCGGCCGGGAGGGATATAGTTCCACTGAAGCTTTCTTT.

This clonotype has a handful of counts. The genes are TRBV4-1 and TRBJ1-1; D is unresolved. V was pared by 3 bases and J by 4 bases, with 15 bases between. CDR3 length equals 15 residues. Germline V gives CDR1 MGHRA, CDR2 YSYEKL. In nucleotides, the CDR3 is TGCGCCAGCAGCCATAGGGCGGGTATGTCCACTGAAGCTTTCTTT. Translation: CASSHRAGMSTEAFF.

Details on this clonotype: This clone may be a read error of a much larger clone one base away. The chain has TRBV5-1 and TRBJ2-3, with a possible D match to TRBD1 (5 bases). Germline assignment: CDR1 SGHRS and CDR2 YFSETQ. The CDR3 has 14 amino acids. The CDR3, as DNA: TGCGCCAGCAGCTTAGACAGTCCCACAGATGCGCAGTATTTT. Translating it yields CASSLDSPTDAQYF. The full variable domain, its missing parts supplied by reference TRBV5-1 and TRBJ2-3, is KAGVTQTPRYLIKTRGQQVTLSCSPISGHRSVSWYQQTPGQGLQFLFEYFSETQRNKGNFPGRFSGRQFSNSRSEMNVSTLELGDSALYLCASSLDSPTDAQYFGPGTRLTVL.

This clonotype has just a few counts. The V call is TRBV20-1, the J call TRBJ1-1; a possible D gene is TRBD1 (5 bases). The germline V gene has CDR1 DFQATT and CDR2 SNEGSKA (reference sequence). Trimming stripped 3 bases from V and 8 bases from J, with 10 bases between. This CDR3 has 11 amino acids. Here the CDR3 DNA reads TGCAGTGCTAGTTACGGGACGGAAGCTTTCTTT. It specifies CSASYGTEAFF.

The chain employs TRBV7-2 and TRBJ2-2; 10 nucleotides align to TRBD2. CDR1 is SGHTA and CDR2 is FQGNSA in the germline V gene. With V trimmed by 11 bases and J by 6 bases, 9 bases remained unmatched. This CDR3 has 14 residues. CDR3 in amino acids: CASTSGRAPGELFF. The CDR3 region has the DNA TGTGCCTCAACCAGCGGGAGGGCCCCCGGGGAGCTGTTTTTT.

As for this clonotype: Without the conserved terminal phenylalanine or tryptophan, this CDR3 likely stems from a read error. The V call is TRBV4-2, the J call TRBJ1-6; D unresolved. V was clipped by 0 bases and J by 13 bases, with 13 bases between them. CDR3 length: 14 amino acids. The germline gives CDR1 LGHNA, CDR2 YNFKEQ. CDR3 sequence: CASSQDGEIGPLHS. Here the CDR3 DNA reads TGTGCCAGCAGCCAAGACGGGGAAATCGGGCCCCTCCACTCT.

This clonotype was observed many times. V is TRBV7-3 and J is TRBJ2-3, with D perhaps matching TRBD2 (6 bases). The CDR3 totals 15 residues. Germline CDR1 SGHTA, CDR2 FQGTGA. The V and J ends lost 11 bases and 2 bases respectively, with 20 bases between them. CDR3 DNA sequence: TGTGCCGTGGGGGGACTCCTCACACCCACAGATACGCAGTATTTT. Translated: CAVGGLLTPTDTQYF.

The chain couples TRBV6-6 to TRBJ1-4; D is ambiguous. Germline CDR1 is MNHNY and CDR2 is SVGAGI (reference sequence). The CDR3 has 14 amino acids. Trimming shortened V by 2 bases and J by 8 bases, and 12 bases separated the two germline ends. The CDR3 protein is CASSYRHSWEKLFF. Written as DNA, the CDR3 is TGTGCCAGCAGTTACCGTCACAGTTGGGAAAAACTGTTTTTT.

The rearrangement joins TRBV6-1 to TRBJ1-5, with 10 bases that match TRBD1. The CDR3 is 15 amino acids. Germline assignment: CDR1 MNHNS and CDR2 SASEGT. V shed 4 bases, J shed 3 bases, and the junction held 3 bases outside the gene matches. CDR3 sequence (DNA): TGTGCCAGCAGTGTGGGACAGGGGCTCAATCAGCCCCAGCATTTT. It is translated as CASSVGQGLNQPQHF.

This chain joins TRBV30 and TRBJ2-3; TRBD2 might be the D (5 bases). Germline CDR1 and CDR2: GTSNPN and SVGIG (reference sequence). Between the trimmed V and J ends, which lost 0 bases and 0 bases, there was a span of 10 bases. The CDR3 spans 15 residues. The CDR3 region has the DNA TGTGCCTGGAGTGTACCGGAGGTTAGCACAGATACGCAGTATTTT. Amino acid sequence: CAWSVPEVSTDTQYF.

This chain joins TRBV2 and TRBJ1-3; D gene unclear. Per germline, CDR1 SNHLY and CDR2 FYNNEI. This CDR3 region has 12 residues. V lost 6 bases and J 3 bases, leaving 6 bases between the germline ends. The CDR3 nucleotides read TGTGCCAGCAGCGGGAGTGGAAACACCATATATTTT. It encodes CASSGSGNTIYF. Based on the CDR3 plus reference TRBV2 and TRBJ1-3, the full variable domain is EPEVTQTPSHQVTQMGQEVILRCVPISNHLYFYWYRQILGQKVEFLVSFYNNEISEKSEIFDDQFSVERPDGSNFTLKIRSTKLEDSAMYFCASSGSGNTIYFGEGSWLTVV.

The chain links TRBV7-9 to TRBJ2-1, with 15 nucleotides matching TRBD2. The length of the CDR3 is 17 residues. CDR1 and CDR2 (germline): SEHNR, FQNEAQ (reference sequence). V trimming: 1 base; J trimming: 7 bases; junction bases outside the gene matches: 5. The CDR3: CASSLGGLAGGQNEQFF. CDR3 in DNA: TGTGCCAGCAGCTTAGGGGGACTAGCGGGAGGACAGAATGAGCAGTTCTTC.

This chain uses TRBV6-6 with TRBJ2-2; 7 bases are a match to TRBD1. Trimming took 6 bases from V and 3 from J; bases not matched to a gene: 4. Looked up from germline, CDR1 is MNHNY and CDR2 is SVGAGI (reference sequence). This CDR3 comprises 14 residues. The CDR3 here is CASRLQGDTGELFF. CDR3 DNA sequence: TGTGCCAGCAGACTTCAGGGGGACACCGGGGAGCTGTTTTTT.